This T cell receptor (beta chain) was observed in a study of regulatory T cells in long-lasting Graves disease. Broader study findings: In persistent patients, shared public clonotypes (around 2,500) outnumbered those in new patients (about 970). TRBV28 was favored in persistent disease, as were TRBJ1-2 and TRBJ2-5.

Germline-derived CDR1 and CDR2 are MNHNS and SASEGT. CDR3 length: 18 residues. This clonotype has just a few counts. Its matching antigen is unknown. The junction and the germline gene differ at one end; a read error may be behind it. Time point reported: newly diagnosed GD, antithyroid drugs for less than 3 months. RNA from PBMCs was the source of the TCR library. Building of the TCR beta libraries involved iRepertoire HTBI primers and Arm-PCR of CDR3 regions. TCRdb re-derived calls from the multiplex PCR reads in MiXCR, one entry per CDR3 protein. Altogether 450,000 to 700,000 distinct CDR3 sequences are present, about 13% being singletons, with the ten largest covering 8% to 10%. These same records also appear under a second study, on T cells in Graves' hyperthyroidism and ophthalmopathy.

This specimen consisted of peripheral blood mononuclear cells (PBMCs), obtained at new diagnosis, from a patient treated with antithyroid drugs. The receptor was isolated from a man aged 25 to 40 with Graves disease. This chain links TRBV6-1 with TRBJ1-3; a possible D gene is TRBD1 (6 bases). CDR3 coding DNA: TGTGCCAGCAGTAGCGCCGGGACAAAGTTCCCCTCTGGAAACACCATATGTTTT. Its protein is CASSSAGTKFPSGNTICF.